The rows below give T cell receptor beta chains drawn from one sample of a study of cytomegalovirus exposure and HLA in healthy donors. Profiling relied on immunoSEQ multiplex PCR, and the TCRdb table lists in-frame clones only, not all of them. This sample carries about 200,000 clones, approximately 79% of them seen once, and the ten largest clones take 1.8%. The sample comprised PBMCs. The receptors derive from a male donor in good health and CMV-seronegative. Each CDR3 is given with its conserved first and last residue. The D gene is left open where the match is weak. Rows may omit the clone size; those that give it use once, few, many or a size class.

>TRBV13|NA|NA|TRBJ2-7
TGTGCCAGCAGCTTAGTTCTAGGCCACGAGCAGTACTTC
CASSLVLGHEQYF
>TRBV5-1|NA|TRBD1|TRBJ2-5
TGCGCCAGCAGCTTGGGGACAGGGGGACAAGAGACCCAGTACTTC
CASSLGTGGQETQYF
>TRBV11-2|NA|NA|TRBJ2-3
TGTGCCAGCAGCTTAGGTACTGTGGTTACAGATACGCAGTATTTT
CASSLGTVVTDTQYF
>TRBV5-1|NA|TRBD2|TRBJ2-1
TGCGCCAGCAGCGGCGGGGGGCTTTATGAGCAGTTCTTC
CASSGGGLYEQFF
>TRBV2|NA|NA|TRBJ2-7
TGTGCCAGCAGACGACTTTCCTACGAGCAGTACTTC
CASRRLSYEQYF
>TRBV7-2|NA|TRBD1|TRBJ1-1
TGTGCCAGCAGCTTAGCGAGGGACAGTCACACTGAAGCTTTCTTT
CASSLARDSHTEAFF
>TRBV27|NA|NA|TRBJ1-5
TGTGCCAGCAGTTTATCGCCAGGGGCCCAGCCCCAGCATTTT
CASSLSPGAQPQHF
>TRBV27|NA|TRBD1|TRBJ1-2
TGTGCCAGCAGCCCCGGACAGGGGTATGGCTACACCTTC
CASSPGQGYGYTF
>TRBV18|NA|TRBD1|TRBJ2-7
TGTGCCAGCTCACCCCCCGGGACAGACTACGAGCAGTACTTC
CASSPPGTDYEQYF
>TRBV7-7|NA|TRBD2|TRBJ2-1
TGTGCCAGCAGCTTAGGGCTAGCGGGGGACAATGAGCAGTTCTTC
CASSLGLAGDNEQFF
>TRBV7-9|NA|NA|TRBJ1-2
TGTGCCAGCAGCAATATTCGACTCTCGGGGTCTAACTATGGCTACACCTTC
CASSNIRLSGSNYGYTF
>TRBV29-1|NA|NA|TRBJ2-5
TGCAGCGTTGAACGGGGGTACCAAGAGACCCAGTACTTC
CSVERGYQETQYF
>TRBV10-3|few|TRBD1|TRBJ1-1
TGTGCCATCAGAGGGACAGGGAACACTGAAGCTTTCTTT
CAIRGTGNTEAFF
>TRBV28|NA|NA|TRBJ1-2
TGTGCCAGCGTCACGGGTTGGGTCAGGGGCGGATCCTATGGCTACACCTTC
CASVTGWVRGGSYGYTF
>TRBV5-4|NA|TRBD1|TRBJ2-2
TGTGCCAGCAGCCCACGGACAGGCCTAGACACCGGGGAGCTGTTTTTT
CASSPRTGLDTGELFF
>TRBV19|once|NA|TRBJ1-1
TGTGCCAGTAGGAGGGCGGTGAACACTGAAGCTTTCTTT
CASRRAVNTEAFF
>TRBV4-2|NA|NA|TRBJ2-1
TGTGCCAGCAGCCAAGAAGAACGAGCTTTGTTCTTC
CASSQEERALFF
>TRBV7-8|NA|TRBD1|TRBJ2-5
TGTGCCAGCAGCGCGACAGGGATGGTAGAGACCCAGTACTTC
CASSATGMVETQYF
>TRBV27|NA|NA|TRBJ1-2
TGTGCCAGCAGTCCCCCGGGGGGTGGGAACTATGGCTACACCTTC
CASSPPGGGNYGYTF
>TRBV27|NA|NA|TRBJ1-1
TGTGCCAGCAGTTCCTCGACAGGCCTGAACACTGAAGCTTTCTTT
CASSSSTGLNTEAFF
>TRBV5-1|NA|TRBD1|TRBJ1-1
TGCGCCAGCAGCCAACCGGGACAGGTAACTGAAGCTTTCTTT
CASSQPGQVTEAFF
>TRBV7-9|NA|TRBD2|TRBJ2-3
TGTTCCAGCAGCTGGCCGACTAGCGGGGTCACAGATACGCAGTATTTT
CSSSWPTSGVTDTQYF
>TRBV19|NA|TRBD1|TRBJ1-5
TGTGCCAGTAGTACCCACCAGGGGGCTGGGAATCAGCCCCAGCATTTT
CASSTHQGAGNQPQHF
>TRBV7-2|NA|NA|TRBJ2-7
TGTGCCAGCAGCTTGAGGGGGTACGAGCAGTACTTC
CASSLRGYEQYF
>TRBV6-5|NA|NA|TRBJ2-1
TGTGCCAGCAGTTATGGAGTTTACAATGAGCAGTTCTTC
CASSYGVYNEQFF
>TRBV25-1|many|NA|TRBJ2-7
TGTGCCAGCAGTGCCCGCCCAGGGTTCCACGAGCAGTACTTC
CASSARPGFHEQYF
>TRBV11-2|NA|TRBD2|TRBJ2-1
TGTGCCAGCAGCTTAGAGGTTCTAGCGGGAAAGTACAATGAGCAGTTCTTC
CASSLEVLAGKYNEQFF
>TRBV28|NA|NA|TRBJ1-2
TGTGCCAGCACCGAGGGAGTAGCCATAGATGGCTACACCTTC
CASTEGVAIDGYTF
>TRBV28|few|NA|TRBJ2-1
TGTGCCAGTTATAGTGCGATAGGGACTCTTCTCCATGAGCAGTTCTTC
CASYSAIGTLLHEQFF
>TRBV18|NA|TRBD1|TRBJ1-1
TGTGCCAGCTCAATCTTCAATAGGGACAGATCGAGGAACACTGAAGCTTTCTTT
CASSIFNRDRSRNTEAFF
>TRBV5-6|NA|TRBD2|TRBJ2-7
TGTGCCAGCAGCTCGCGCATGGGACTAGCGGGCATCGAGCAGTACTTC
CASSSRMGLAGIEQYF
>TRBV18|NA|TRBD1|TRBJ1-1
TGTGCCAGCTCACCAACAGGGGGTGACACTGAAGCTTTCTTT
CASSPTGGDTEAFF
>TRBV9|once|NA|TRBJ1-2
TGTGCCAGCAGCGTAGGCCTCCCACAGGGTTCGGCCTATGGCTACACCTTC
CASSVGLPQGSAYGYTF
>TRBV6-5|NA|TRBD2|TRBJ2-7
TGTGCCAGCAGGCTTACTAGCGGGAGATACGAGCAGTACTTC
CASRLTSGRYEQYF
>TRBV2|once|NA|TRBJ2-2
TGTGCCAGCAGACCGGGGGGCCTGAACACCGGGGAGCTGTTTTTT
CASRPGGLNTGELFF
>TRBV7-3|NA|NA|TRBJ1-2
TGTGCCAGCTACGGGGACAAACCCGGGGGGGGCTATGGCTACACCTTC
CASYGDKPGGGYGYTF
>TRBV9|NA|TRBD1|TRBJ2-7
TGTGCCAGCAGCGCGGGACAGGGCTTAATTCACGAGCAGTACTTC
CASSAGQGLIHEQYF
>TRBV28|NA|NA|TRBJ1-3
TGTGCCAGCAGTTTCCTGGGGGCGCGGGGAAACACCATATATTTT
CASSFLGARGNTIYF
>TRBV28|once|TRBD2|TRBJ2-3
TGTGCCAGCAGTGGGGGGCTAGCGGGTGCCTCCACAGATACGCAGTATTTT
CASSGGLAGASTDTQYF
>TRBV15|NA|TRBD1|TRBJ1-4
TGTGCCACCAGCAGAGAGATGGGACAGGGTAGAAAACTGTTTTTT
CATSREMGQGRKLFF
>TRBV27|NA|TRBD1|TRBJ1-2
TGTGCCAGCAGTCGCCAGGGGACAGGCGGCTATGGCTACACCTTC
CASSRQGTGGYGYTF
>TRBV5-1|NA|TRBD1|TRBJ1-2
TGCGCCAGCAGCCCAGGGACAGACGGTTATGGCTACACCTTC
CASSPGTDGYGYTF
>TRBV15|once|TRBD2|TRBJ2-1
TGTGCCACCAGCAGCGGCCCAGCGGGGGGGCCTGGAGAGCAGTTCTTC
CATSSGPAGGPGEQFF
>TRBV25-1|NA|NA|TRBJ1-6
TGTGCCAGCAGTGAATCCATACCTCGACAGTTTGGTTGGTCACCCCTCCACTTT
CASSESIPRQFGWSPLHF
>TRBV4-2|NA|NA|TRBJ2-3
TGTGCCAGCAGCCAAGATCAAGGGCGGGGGCAGGCAGATACGCAGTATTTT
CASSQDQGRGQADTQYF
>TRBV7-2|NA|TRBD1|TRBJ1-4
TGTGCCAGCAGCTTAGCTCCTGGACAGGGTGGGTTTTTT
CASSLAPGQGGFF
>TRBV5-1|NA|NA|TRBJ2-7
TGCGCCAGCAGCTTGGACGCTTCGGGCTACGAGCAGTACTTC
CASSLDASGYEQYF
>TRBV15|NA|TRBD1|TRBJ2-3
TGTGCCACCAGCCAGACCAGGGGGAACGCAGATACGCAGTATTTT
CATSQTRGNADTQYF
>TRBV9|NA|NA|TRBJ2-1
TGTGCCAGCAGCGGCGGTAGGCCTGCGTCTGTTGAGCAGTTCTTC
CASSGGRPASVEQFF
>TRBV7-2|NA|TRBD2|TRBJ2-2
TGTGCCAGCAGCTTATCGGGTAGCGGGAGTTACACCGGGGAGCTGTTTTTT
CASSLSGSGSYTGELFF
>TRBV20-1|once|NA|TRBJ1-1
TGCAGTGCTATAGCTGAAGCTTTCTTT
CSAIAEAFF
>TRBV4-2|NA|TRBD2|TRBJ2-7
TGTGCCAGCAGCCCAAGGTCTCGGACTAGCGGGCCCTACGAGCAGTACTTC
CASSPRSRTSGPYEQYF